The 23 T cell receptor beta chains reported below all come from one sample, sequenced in a study of radiation and T cells in renal cell carcinoma. The time point was: blood 4 weeks post-SBRT, at nephrectomy. Treatment reported: 15 Gy SBRT to primary tumor, nephrectomy 4 weeks later. Generated by immunoSEQ multiplex PCR, the TCRdb table keeps only in-frame clones and is missing some. Here the sample spans about 40,000 clones, 82% being singletons. Specimen: blood, collected from a patient whose treatment included radiotherapy and nephrectomy. The origin of the receptors is a woman in her 70s with renal cell carcinoma.

The chain has TRBV5-1 and TRBJ1-3; tentatively, D is TRBD1 (5 bases). Germline V CDR1 and CDR2: SGHRS, YFSETQ. V lost 4 bases and J lost 8, with 13 bases in between. CDR3 length: 13 amino acids. Here the CDR3 reads CASSTGALDTIYF. The CDR3 DNA is TGCGCCAGCAGCACCGGGGCGTTGGACACCATATATTTT.

This chain uses TRBV5-1 with TRBJ1-5, with a weak D call TRBD1 (6 bases). The ends were cut back, 3 bases at V and 0 bases at J, with 10 bases in the middle. The germline CDR1 and CDR2 sequences are SGHRS and YFSETQ. The CDR3 runs 15 residues. CDR3 sequence: CASSSTGNSNQPQHF. Here the CDR3 DNA reads TGCGCCAGCAGCTCTACAGGGAATAGCAATCAGCCCCAGCATTTT.

For the CDR3, the DNA is TGTGCCAGCAGCTTGGAGGGGCTTGGGGAAAAACTGTTTTTT. Protein: CASSLEGLGEKLFF. V and J are TRBV7-9 and TRBJ1-4; D perhaps matches TRBD1 (5 bases). V lost 3 bases to trimming and J lost 8 bases, with 13 bases between them. CDR1 is SEHNR, CDR2 FQNEAQ, per germline (reference sequence). The CDR3 runs to 14 residues.

The chain links TRBV2 to TRBJ2-1, with a possible D match to TRBD2 (6 bases). The V and J ends lost 0 bases and 2 bases respectively, with 11 bases between them. Germline values: CDR1 SNHLY, CDR2 FYNNEI. The CDR3 consists of 16 residues. The CDR3 sequence is CASSEAGGRAYNEQFF. For the CDR3, the DNA is TGTGCCAGCAGTGAAGCGGGGGGACGCGCCTACAATGAGCAGTTCTTC.

The V gene is TRBV2, the J gene TRBJ1-1, with D hard to call. V lost 1 base and J 7 bases, leaving 16 bases between the germline ends. Germline V CDR1 and CDR2: SNHLY, FYNNEI. There are 15 residues in the CDR3. The CDR3 DNA reads as TGTGCCAGCAGTGAAGGTCAGGTTTCTCCCGGTGAAGCTTTCTTT. Residues: CASSEGQVSPGEAFF.

The table lists this clone with a count of one. V gene TRBV25-1 combines with J gene TRBJ1-2, with 7 bases identical to TRBD1. The length of the CDR3 is 12 residues. CDR1 and CDR2 from the germline V gene are MGHDK and SYGVNS. The V segment lost 6 bases and the J segment 7 bases; nucleotides outside the gene matches: 5. As DNA, the CDR3 is TGTGCCAGCAGAACAGGGGATCTTGGCTACACCTTC. It specifies CASRTGDLGYTF.

The CDR3 is CASTSPTGMHEQFF. The CDR3 DNA reads TGTGCCAGCACCAGCCCGACAGGGATGCATGAGCAGTTCTTC. The genes are TRBV7-8 and TRBJ2-1; 7 bases fit TRBD1. The CDR3 runs 14 residues. The junction had 11 bases not matched to a gene; V was cut back by 7 bases and J by 8 bases. From germline, CDR1 is SGHVS and CDR2 FQNEAQ.

The chain is built from TRBV6-5 and TRBJ2-2; tentatively, D is TRBD1 or TRBD2 (5 bases each). Germline CDR1 reads MNHEY; CDR2 reads SVGAGI. The V gene lost 4 bases and the J gene lost 4 bases, with 10 bases spanning the gap. CDR3 length equals 14 residues. DNA of the CDR3: TGTGCCAGCAGTTCCGGGACCTTCACCGGGGAGCTGTTTTTT. It codes for CASSSGTFTGELFF.

This chain links TRBV13 with TRBJ1-2; D unclear. This CDR3 comprises 13 residues. Germline CDR1 and CDR2: PRHDT and FYEKMQ (reference sequence). V was trimmed by 4 bases and J by 5 bases, leaving 11 bases between them. CDR3 sequence: CASSSGVQYGYTF. Here the CDR3 DNA reads TGTGCCAGCAGCTCCGGGGTTCAATATGGCTACACCTTC.

The V and J genes are TRBV7-9 and TRBJ2-7; TRBD1 aligns across 7 bases. This CDR3 has 13 residues. From germline, CDR1 is SEHNR and CDR2 FQNEAQ (reference sequence). With V trimmed by 5 bases and J by 1 base, 2 bases remained unmatched. The CDR3 is CASSRTGSYEQYF. DNA of the CDR3: TGTGCCAGCAGCCGGACAGGTTCCTACGAGCAGTACTTC.

V and J are TRBV6-6 and TRBJ1-5; weak D call: TRBD1 (5 bases). The CDR3 covers 15 residues. The germline V gene encodes CDR1 MNHNY and CDR2 SVGAGI (reference sequence). The V and J ends lost 2 bases and 3 bases respectively, with 11 bases between them. The CDR3 DNA follows: TGTGCCAGCAGTTACGGCAGGGTTGACAATCAGCCCCAGCATTTT. This encodes CASSYGRVDNQPQHF.

The chain has TRBV18 and TRBJ2-4; TRBD1 matches at 7 bases. The CDR3 length is 13 residues. V shed 5 bases, J shed 3 bases, and the junction held 1 base outside the gene matches. The germline CDR1 and CDR2 sequences are KGHSH and LQKENI. As DNA, the CDR3 is TGTGCCAGCTCATGGGACAGCAAAAACATTCAGTACTTC. Translating it yields CASSWDSKNIQYF.

This chain links TRBV6-6 with TRBJ2-5; TRBD1 agrees at 8 bases. The CDR3 totals 14 residues. Trimming took 5 bases from V and 1 from J; bases not matched to a gene: 3. In germline, CDR1 is MNHNY, CDR2 SVGAGI (reference sequence). This chain's CDR3 is CASSPTGGQETQYF. In DNA form, the CDR3 reads TGTGCCAGCAGTCCCACAGGGGGCCAAGAGACCCAGTACTTC.

As DNA, the CDR3 is TGTGCCAGCTCGGACAGTAAAAGGGTCCAGTACTTC. Translating it yields CASSDSKRVQYF. This sequence joins TRBV6-5 and TRBJ2-5, with D tentatively TRBD1 (6 bases). Trimming cost V 8 bases and J 10 bases, with 17 bases left between them. This CDR3 is built from 12 residues. The V gene's germline CDR1 is MNHEY and CDR2 SVGAGI.

The chain links TRBV7-8 to TRBJ1-6, with 8 bases that match TRBD1. The V and J ends lost 5 bases and 9 bases, in that order; junction bases with no gene match: 9. Germline loops: CDR1 SGHVS, CDR2 FQNEAQ. This CDR3 spans 15 amino acids. Written as DNA, the CDR3 is TGTGCCAGCAGCCCCTCGGACAGGGTTGGTTCACCCCTCCACTTT. It is translated as CASSPSDRVGSPLHF.

The V and J genes are TRBV14 and TRBJ1-1; D perhaps matches TRBD1 (5 bases). With 0 bases removed from V and 5 bases from J, the gap between germline ends came to 13 bases. CDR3 size: 15 residues. Germline V CDR1 and CDR2: SGHDN, FVKESK. This CDR3 reads CASSQDVRGRTEAFF. CDR3 sequence (DNA): TGTGCCAGCAGCCAAGATGTTAGGGGTAGAACTGAAGCTTTCTTT.

The V gene is TRBV7-3, the J gene TRBJ1-2; 7 positions match TRBD1. Germline values: CDR1 SGHTA, CDR2 FQGTGA. V trimming: 5 bases; J trimming: 7 bases; junction bases outside the gene matches: 7. The length of the CDR3 is 13 residues. The CDR3 here is CASSPGGQAGYTF. Written as DNA, the CDR3 is TGTGCCAGCAGCCCAGGGGGGCAGGCTGGCTACACCTTC.

V gene TRBV7-6 combines with J gene TRBJ2-7; TRBD2 matches 9 bases. The CDR3 has 16 residues. Germline values: CDR1 SGHVS, CDR2 FNYEAQ. Germline trimming cut 4 bases from V and 3 bases from J; bases unmatched to any gene: 10. CDR3 sequence: CASSSRGTSPFYEQYF. The CDR3 nucleotides are TGTGCCAGCAGCTCTCGGGGGACTAGCCCCTTCTACGAGCAGTACTTC.

This clone rates as medium-sized. This rearrangement joins TRBV27 to TRBJ2-7; 7 nucleotides align to TRBD2. The germline gives CDR1 MNHEY, CDR2 SMNVEV (reference sequence). This CDR3 is built from 15 residues. After removal of 2 bases from V and 7 bases from J, the junction contained 11 bases not matched to a gene. CDR3 nucleotides: TGTGCCAGCAGTTTAGTCGGGGGGAGCCCCAGGGAGCAGTACTTC. Translation: CASSLVGGSPREQYF.

V usage is TRBV6-1 and J usage is TRBJ2-1; 7 nucleotides line up with TRBD1. The V gene end was trimmed by 11 bases and the J gene end by 4 bases; junction bases not matched to a gene: 2. The CDR3 spans 11 residues. Germline V gives CDR1 MNHNS, CDR2 SASEGT. The CDR3 DNA follows: TGTGCCGGGGGACAGTACAATGAGCAGTTCTTC. This gives the protein CAGGQYNEQFF.

J is TRBJ1-1 and V is TRBV4-3; no firm D call. Germline V gene sequence: CDR1 LGHNA, CDR2 YSLEER. This CDR3 has 15 residues. The V and J ends lost 0 bases and 4 bases respectively, with 12 bases between them. Here the CDR3 DNA reads TGCGCCAGCAGCCAAGAGAGGGTAACGGGCACTGAAGCTTTCTTT. It is translated as CASSQERVTGTEAFF.

The chain carries TRBV30 and TRBJ1-5, with a possible D match to TRBD1 (6 bases). Per germline, CDR1 GTSNPN and CDR2 SVGIG (reference sequence). This CDR3 spans 15 amino acids. Trimming cost V 0 bases and J 6 bases, with 15 bases left between them. The CDR3 DNA sequence: TGTGCCTGGAGTGTACAGAGGGGGGGTCTTCAGCCCCAGCATTTT. It codes for CAWSVQRGGLQPQHF.

The chain has TRBV4-1 and TRBJ1-4; TRBD1 aligns across 7 bases. CDR1 MGHRA and CDR2 YSYEKL come from the germline V gene. This CDR3 is 15 amino acids long. V lost 4 bases, J lost 7 bases, and 9 bases stayed unmatched. CDR3 sequence: CASSPMDRSGEKLFF. Here the CDR3 DNA reads TGCGCCAGCAGCCCTATGGACAGGAGTGGTGAAAAACTGTTTTTT.